The T cell receptor (beta chain) described here comes from a study of early T cells in non-severe SARS-CoV-2 infection. Overall study: Chains were not paired, and sequencing was done on bulk RNA from unsorted whole blood.

With regard to this clonotype: The target antigen is unknown.

The V end lost 5 bases, the J end lost 6 bases, and 8 bases lay between the germline ends. This CDR3 spans 11 amino acids. Germline CDR1 is SGHAT and CDR2 is FQNNGV. Study results and limitations: VDJdb-based annotation leaned toward anti-spike CD8 responses and missed private and CD4 specificities.

Each cDNA molecule carried a unique molecular identifier. Via MiXCR, TCRdb re-called the 5' RACE reads, giving one row per CDR3 protein. The profile shows 84,000 or so distinct CDR3 sequences, more than 13% of them singletons. The chain links TRBV11-2 to TRBJ2-7; no firm D call. The clonotype comes from an adult who was a healthcare worker with PCR-confirmed SARS-CoV-2 infection or an uninfected control (not recorded which). Material for sequencing was whole blood. The chain's CDR3 is CASSLSREQYF. The CDR3 region has the DNA TGTGCCAGCAGCCTCTCTCGCGAGCAGTACTTC.